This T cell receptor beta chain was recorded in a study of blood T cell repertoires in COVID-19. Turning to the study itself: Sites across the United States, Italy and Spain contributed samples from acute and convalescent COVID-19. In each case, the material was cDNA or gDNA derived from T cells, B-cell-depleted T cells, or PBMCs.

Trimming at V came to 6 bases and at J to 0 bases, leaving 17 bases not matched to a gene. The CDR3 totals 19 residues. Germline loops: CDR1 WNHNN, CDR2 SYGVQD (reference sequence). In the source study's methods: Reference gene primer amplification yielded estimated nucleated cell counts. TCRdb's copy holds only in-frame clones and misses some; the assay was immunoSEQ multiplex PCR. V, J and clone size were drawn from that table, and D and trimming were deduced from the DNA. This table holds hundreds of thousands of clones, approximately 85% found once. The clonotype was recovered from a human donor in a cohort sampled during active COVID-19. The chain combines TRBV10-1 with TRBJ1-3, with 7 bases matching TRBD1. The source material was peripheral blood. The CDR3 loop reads CASSLKLIIQGSSGNTIYF. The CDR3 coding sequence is TGCGCCAGCAGCCTCAAACTAATAATACAGGGGAGCTCTGGAAACACCATATATTTT.